Sequencing of this TCR beta chain was carried out in a study of T cell responses to AZD1222 COVID-19 vaccine. Study-wide points: Most donors were white British, females outnumbered males, and clonal diversity was possibly underestimated.

This CDR3 spans 15 amino acids. CDR1 is SGHRS and CDR2 is YFSETQ in the germline V gene. With 0 bases removed from V and 0 bases from J, the gap between germline ends came to 6 bases. Data came from immunoSEQ multiplex PCR; TCRdb stores just in-frame clones and leaves some out. This table holds under 150,000 clones, about 90% found once. Concerning this clone: The antigen is unknown.

This chain uses TRBV5-1 with TRBJ1-4; D is unclear. Sequences were derived from peripheral blood, sampled 28 days after the second AZD1222 dose. The clonotype was recovered from an adult who received the AZD1222 COVID-19 vaccine. The CDR3 here is CASSLEFATNEKLFF. DNA for the CDR3: TGCGCCAGCAGCTTGGAGTTTGCAACTAATGAAAAACTGTTTTTT.